This T cell receptor beta chain derives from a study of T-cell memory formation after mild COVID-19. Study at large: Largely, the TCR clusters proved donor specific. General study findings and limits: Day 15 to 85 contracting clones showed balanced CD4/CD8; later expanders leaned CD4+. Contracting CD4+ clones were located mainly in CM and EM, and CD8+ clones in EMRA.

CDR1 and CDR2 (germline): MNHEY, SMNVEV (reference sequence). The CDR3 is 13 amino acids. Trimming removed 3 bases from V and 3 bases from J, with 6 bases in between. Constant-segment-primed 5'RACE gave TCR alpha and TCR beta cDNA libraries with sample barcodes and UMIs. TCRdb itself ran the 5' RACE reads through MiXCR, one entry per CDR3 protein. Of under 250,000 distinct CDR3 sequences in the sample, 15% are singletons; the top ten hold 2% to 2.5%. The table lists this clonotype with many counts. Its specificity is not known. The sequencing input was PBMCs or a T cell subset sorted from them (not recorded which). This receptor was obtained from an adult woman who had mild COVID-19 (a few samples of this study predate the infection). Cell type and time point are not known. V is TRBV27 and J is TRBJ1-5; D is unresolved. CDR3 DNA sequence: TGTGCCAGCAGTTTCTCTACCAATCAGCCCCAGCATTTT. Protein product: CASSFSTNQPQHF.